This T cell receptor (beta chain) stems from a study of identifying expanded T cells in peripheral blood. This clone was detected only once. The target antigen is unknown. Collection occurred without any documented infections or immune events in donors. Study observations and caveats: Approximately two-week clone count variance significantly increased as total template count grew. Over approximately two and four weeks, about 15 and 19 clones changed, versus 1.2 between replicates.

V lost 8 bases, J lost 4 bases, and 18 bases lay in between. The CDR3 has 14 amino acids. Looked up from germline, CDR1 is SQVTM and CDR2 is ANQGSEA. The assay was immunoSEQ multiplex PCR, and TCRdb's table has in-frame clones only and misses some. Of some 81,000 clones listed, around four fifths are singletons. Sequenced: blood. The chain is built from TRBV29-1 and TRBJ2-1; perhaps D is TRBD1 or TRBD2 (5 bases each). This clonotype was obtained from a person between 18 and 75 years old in good health. The chain's CDR3 is CSISPGLLYNEQFF. Here the CDR3 DNA reads TGCAGCATCTCTCCGGGGCTGCTTTACAATGAGCAGTTCTTC.